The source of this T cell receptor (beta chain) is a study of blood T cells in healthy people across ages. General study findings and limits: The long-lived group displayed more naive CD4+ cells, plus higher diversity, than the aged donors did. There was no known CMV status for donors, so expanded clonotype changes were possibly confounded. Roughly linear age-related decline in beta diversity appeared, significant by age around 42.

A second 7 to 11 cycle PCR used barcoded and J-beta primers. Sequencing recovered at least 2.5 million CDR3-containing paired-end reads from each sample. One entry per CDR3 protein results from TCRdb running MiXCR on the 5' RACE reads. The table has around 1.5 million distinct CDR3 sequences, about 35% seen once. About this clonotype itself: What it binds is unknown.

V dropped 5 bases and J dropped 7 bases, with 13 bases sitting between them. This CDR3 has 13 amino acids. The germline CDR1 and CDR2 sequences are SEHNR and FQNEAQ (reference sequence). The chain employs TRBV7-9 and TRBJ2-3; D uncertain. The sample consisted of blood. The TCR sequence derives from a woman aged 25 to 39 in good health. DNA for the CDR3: TGTGCCAGCAGCCTAACCCTGGAGAATACGCAGTATTTT. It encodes CASSLTLENTQYF.